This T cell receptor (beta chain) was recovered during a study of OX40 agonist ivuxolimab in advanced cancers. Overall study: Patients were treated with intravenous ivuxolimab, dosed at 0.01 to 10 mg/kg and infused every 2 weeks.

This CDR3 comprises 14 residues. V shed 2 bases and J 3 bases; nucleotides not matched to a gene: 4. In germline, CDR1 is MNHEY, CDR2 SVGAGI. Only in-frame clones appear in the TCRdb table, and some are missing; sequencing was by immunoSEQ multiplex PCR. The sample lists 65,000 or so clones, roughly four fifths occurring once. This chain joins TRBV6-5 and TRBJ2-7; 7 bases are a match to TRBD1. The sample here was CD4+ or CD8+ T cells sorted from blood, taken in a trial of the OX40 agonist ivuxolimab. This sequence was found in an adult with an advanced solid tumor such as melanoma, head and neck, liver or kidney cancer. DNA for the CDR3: TGTGCCAGCAGTTACGAGGCAGGGGGCTACGAGCAGTACTTC. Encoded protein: CASSYEAGGYEQYF.